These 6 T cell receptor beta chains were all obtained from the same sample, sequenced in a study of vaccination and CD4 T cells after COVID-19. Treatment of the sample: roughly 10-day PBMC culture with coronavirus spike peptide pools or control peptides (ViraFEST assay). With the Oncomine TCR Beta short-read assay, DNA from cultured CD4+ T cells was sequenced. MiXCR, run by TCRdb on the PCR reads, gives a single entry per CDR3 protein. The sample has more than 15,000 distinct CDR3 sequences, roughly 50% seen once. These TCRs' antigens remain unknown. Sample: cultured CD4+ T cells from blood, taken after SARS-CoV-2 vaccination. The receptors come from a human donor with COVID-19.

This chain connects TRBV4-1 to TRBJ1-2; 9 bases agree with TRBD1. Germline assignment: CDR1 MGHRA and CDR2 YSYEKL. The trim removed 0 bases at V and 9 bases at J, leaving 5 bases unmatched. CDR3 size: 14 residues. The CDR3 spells CASSQDEQGASYTF. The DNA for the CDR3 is TGCGCCAGCAGCCAAGATGAACAGGGGGCGAGCTACACCTTC.

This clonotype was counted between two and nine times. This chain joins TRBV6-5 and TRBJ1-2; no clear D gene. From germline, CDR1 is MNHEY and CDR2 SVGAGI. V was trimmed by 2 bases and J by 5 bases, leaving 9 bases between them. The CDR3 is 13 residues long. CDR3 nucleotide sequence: TGTGCCAGCAGTTACCGCGAAGGGTATGGCTACACCTTC. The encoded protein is CASSYREGYGYTF.

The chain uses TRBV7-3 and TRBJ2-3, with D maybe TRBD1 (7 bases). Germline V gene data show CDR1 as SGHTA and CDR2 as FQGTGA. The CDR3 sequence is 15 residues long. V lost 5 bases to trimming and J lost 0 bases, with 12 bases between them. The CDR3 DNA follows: TGTGCCAGCAGCGAGGGGGCGGGGAGCACAGATACGCAGTATTTT. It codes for CASSEGAGSTDTQYF.

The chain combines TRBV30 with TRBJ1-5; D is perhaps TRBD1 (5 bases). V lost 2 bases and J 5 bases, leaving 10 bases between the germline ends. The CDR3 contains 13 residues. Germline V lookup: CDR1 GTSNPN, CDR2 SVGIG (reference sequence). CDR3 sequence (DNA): TGTGCCTGGAGTTCACGGGGGGATCAGCCCCAGCATTTT. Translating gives CAWSSRGDQPQHF.

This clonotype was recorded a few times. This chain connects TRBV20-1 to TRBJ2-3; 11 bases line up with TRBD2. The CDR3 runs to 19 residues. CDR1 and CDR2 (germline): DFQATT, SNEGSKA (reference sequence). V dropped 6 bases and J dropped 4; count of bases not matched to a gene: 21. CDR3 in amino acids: CSARPWLSGGALGADTQYF. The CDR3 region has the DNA TGCAGTGCCCGCCCGTGGCTTAGCGGGGGGGCCTTAGGAGCAGATACGCAGTATTTT.

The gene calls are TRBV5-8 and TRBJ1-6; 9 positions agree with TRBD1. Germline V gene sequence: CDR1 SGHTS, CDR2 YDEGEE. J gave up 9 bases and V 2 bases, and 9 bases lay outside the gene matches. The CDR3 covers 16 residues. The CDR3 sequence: CASSFWRTGESSPLHF. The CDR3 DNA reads TGTGCCAGCAGCTTCTGGAGGACAGGGGAAAGTTCACCCCTCCACTTT.